This TCR beta chain was retrieved from a study of shared clonotypes between healthy human individuals. Cells designated naive CD8 were CD45RO-negative and were positively selected for CCR7, with terminally differentiated effector memory CD45RA+ cells excluded. TCRdb keeps only in-frame clones here, not all; method: immunoSEQ multiplex PCR. The sample lists millions of clones, roughly 91% occurring once. Germline V gene data show CDR1 as LGHNA and CDR2 as YNFKEQ. The V gene lost 10 bases and the J gene lost 0 bases, with 16 bases spanning the gap. This CDR3 is 15 amino acids long. This receptor was identified in a man aged 18 to 29 in good health. Some clones in this sample may be carry-over from other donors' samples. The V gene is TRBV4-2, the J gene TRBJ2-1; possibly TRBD1 or TRBD2 for D (5 bases each). Sequenced input: naive CD8+ T cells from PBMCs. This chain's CDR3 is CATGADASSYNEQFF. The CDR3 coding sequence is TGTGCCACCGGGGCGGACGCGAGCTCCTACAATGAGCAGTTCTTC.